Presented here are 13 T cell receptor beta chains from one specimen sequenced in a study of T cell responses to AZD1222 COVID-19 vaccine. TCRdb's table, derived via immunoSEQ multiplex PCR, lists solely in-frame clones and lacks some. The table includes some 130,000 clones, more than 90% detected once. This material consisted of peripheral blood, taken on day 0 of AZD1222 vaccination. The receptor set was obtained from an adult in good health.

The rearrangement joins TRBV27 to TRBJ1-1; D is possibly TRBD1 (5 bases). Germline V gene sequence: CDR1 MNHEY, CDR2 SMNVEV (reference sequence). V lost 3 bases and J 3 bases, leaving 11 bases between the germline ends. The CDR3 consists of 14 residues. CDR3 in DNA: TGTGCCAGCAGTTTGGGGGGGTGGGACACTGAAGCTTTCTTT. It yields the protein CASSLGGWDTEAFF.

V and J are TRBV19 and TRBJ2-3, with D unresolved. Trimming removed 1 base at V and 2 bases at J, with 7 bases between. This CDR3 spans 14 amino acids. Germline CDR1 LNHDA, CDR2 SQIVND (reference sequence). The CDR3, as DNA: TGTGCCAGTAGTATAGTGACTCACACAGATACGCAGTATTTT. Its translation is CASSIVTHTDTQYF.

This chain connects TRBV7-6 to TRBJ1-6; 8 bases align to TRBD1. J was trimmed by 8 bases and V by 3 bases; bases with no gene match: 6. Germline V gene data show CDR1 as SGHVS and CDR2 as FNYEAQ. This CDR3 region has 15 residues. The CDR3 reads CASSLQGAGDSPLHF. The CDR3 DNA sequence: TGTGCCAGCAGCTTGCAGGGGGCTGGGGATTCACCCCTCCACTTT.

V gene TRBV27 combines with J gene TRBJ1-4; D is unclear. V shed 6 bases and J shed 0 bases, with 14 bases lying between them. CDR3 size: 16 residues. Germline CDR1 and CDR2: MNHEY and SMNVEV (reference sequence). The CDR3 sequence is CASSSTTTATNEKLFF. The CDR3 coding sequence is TGTGCCAGCAGCTCCACGACGACCGCAACTAATGAAAAACTGTTTTTT. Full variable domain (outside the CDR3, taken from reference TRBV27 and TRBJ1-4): EAQVTQNPRYLITVTGKKLTVTCSQNMNHEYMSWYRQDPGLGLRQIYYSMNVEVTDKGDVPEGYKVSRKEKRNFPLILESPSPNQTSLYFCASSSTTTATNEKLFFGSGTQLSVL.

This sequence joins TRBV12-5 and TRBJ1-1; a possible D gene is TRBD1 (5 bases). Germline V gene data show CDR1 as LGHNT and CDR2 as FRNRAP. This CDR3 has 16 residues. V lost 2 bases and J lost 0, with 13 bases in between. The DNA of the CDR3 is TGTGCTAGTGGTTTGCCTCCCGGGGGAATGAACACTGAAGCTTTCTTT. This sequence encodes CASGLPPGGMNTEAFF.

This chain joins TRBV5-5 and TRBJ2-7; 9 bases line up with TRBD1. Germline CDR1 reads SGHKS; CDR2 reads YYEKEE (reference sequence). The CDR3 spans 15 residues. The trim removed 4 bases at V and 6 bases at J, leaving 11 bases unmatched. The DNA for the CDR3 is TGTGCCAGCAGCCAAGCTTGGACAGGGGTGCGCGAGCAGTACTTC. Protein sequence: CASSQAWTGVREQYF.

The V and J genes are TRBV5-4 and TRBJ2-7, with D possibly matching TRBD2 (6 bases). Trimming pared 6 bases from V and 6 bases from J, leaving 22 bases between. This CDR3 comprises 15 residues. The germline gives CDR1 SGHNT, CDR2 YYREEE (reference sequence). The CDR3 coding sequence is TGTGCCAGCACGTCGTTCGATAGTAGCGGAAGCGAGCAGTACTTC. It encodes CASTSFDSSGSEQYF.

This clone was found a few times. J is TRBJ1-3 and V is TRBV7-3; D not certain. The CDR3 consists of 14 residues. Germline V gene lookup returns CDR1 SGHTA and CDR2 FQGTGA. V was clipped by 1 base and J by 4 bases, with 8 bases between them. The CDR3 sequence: CASSLSGWGNTIYF. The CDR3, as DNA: TGTGCCAGCAGCTTAAGCGGATGGGGAAACACCATATATTTT.

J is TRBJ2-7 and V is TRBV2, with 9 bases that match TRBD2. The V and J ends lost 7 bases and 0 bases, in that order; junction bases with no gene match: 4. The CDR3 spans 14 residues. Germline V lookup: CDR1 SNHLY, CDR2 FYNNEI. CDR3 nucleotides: TGTGCCAGCACGAGGACTAGCGTCTCCTACGAGCAGTACTTC. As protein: CASTRTSVSYEQYF.

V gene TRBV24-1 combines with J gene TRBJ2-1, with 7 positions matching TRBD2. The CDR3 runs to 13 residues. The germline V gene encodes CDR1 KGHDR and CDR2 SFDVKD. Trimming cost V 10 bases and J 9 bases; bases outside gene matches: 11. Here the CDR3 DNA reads TGTGCCACGGCGCGGGAGTGGTCGGGTGAGCAGTTCTTC. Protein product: CATAREWSGEQFF.

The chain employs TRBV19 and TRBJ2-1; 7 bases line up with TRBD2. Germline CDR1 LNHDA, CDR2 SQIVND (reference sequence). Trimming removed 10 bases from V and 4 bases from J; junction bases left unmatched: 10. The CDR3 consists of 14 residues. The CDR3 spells CATIAGTNYNEQFF. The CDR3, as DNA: TGTGCCACGATAGCGGGCACTAATTACAATGAGCAGTTCTTC.

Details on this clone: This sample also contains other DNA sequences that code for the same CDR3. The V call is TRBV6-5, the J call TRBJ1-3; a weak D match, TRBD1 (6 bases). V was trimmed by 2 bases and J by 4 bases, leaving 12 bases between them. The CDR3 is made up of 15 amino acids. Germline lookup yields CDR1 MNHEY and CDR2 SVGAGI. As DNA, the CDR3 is TGTGCCAGCAGTTACAGTAGGGGGTCCGGAAACACCATATATTTT. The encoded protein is CASSYSRGSGNTIYF.

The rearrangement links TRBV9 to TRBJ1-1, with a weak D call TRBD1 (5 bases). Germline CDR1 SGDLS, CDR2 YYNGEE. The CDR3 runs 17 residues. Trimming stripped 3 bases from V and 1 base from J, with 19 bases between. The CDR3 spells CASSEQGGLSRNTEAFF. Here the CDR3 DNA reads TGTGCCAGCAGCGAGCAGGGCGGACTCTCGAGGAACACTGAAGCTTTCTTT.